This TCR beta chain originates from a study of T cells expressing NK-cell markers. Points from the study as a whole: These same clonotypes (in several donors) also led the CD3+CD56-NKG2C+ fraction.

On this clonotype itself: Its antigen remains unknown.

TCRdb reworked the 5' RACE reads into one entry per CDR3 protein, no DNA. The sample has 400,000 to 550,000 distinct CDR3 sequences; the top ten hold 7.3%. Germline V CDR1 and CDR2: LNHNV, YYDKDF (reference sequence). This CDR3 has 16 residues. The V call is TRBV15, the J call TRBJ2-6. Specimen: blood T cells: a sorted CD56 or NKG2C T cell subset, CD4+ or CD8+ T cells, or bulk PBMC T cells (not recorded which). The TCR originated in a woman aged 18-69 years in good health. CDR3 sequence: CATETGWGSGANVLTF.